This entry lists 15 T cell receptor beta chains sequenced from one sample in a study of cytomegalovirus exposure and HLA in healthy donors. PCR employed 60 Vbeta and 13 Jbeta primers. Repertoires were generated with immunoSEQ multiplex PCR, while TCRdb's copy carries only in-frame clones and drops some. The table shows about 150,000 clones, with over 70% occurring only once. Sequencing was done on a sample of PBMCs. The receptors originated from a boy aged 2 to 10 in good health and CMV-seronegative.

This clone was picked up a small number of times. V and J are TRBV5-8 and TRBJ2-5; 14 nucleotides line up with TRBD2. Germline CDR1 reads SGHTS; CDR2 reads YDEGEE. The CDR3 extends over 16 amino acids. Trimming cost V 0 bases and J 3 bases; bases outside gene matches: 1. The CDR3 region is CASSLGGLAGEETQYF. As DNA, the CDR3 is TGTGCCAGCAGCTTGGGGGGACTAGCGGGGGAAGAGACCCAGTACTTC.

The gene calls are TRBV7-2 and TRBJ2-3; 7 nucleotides align to TRBD1. CDR1 SGHTA and CDR2 FQGNSA come from the germline V gene. J was trimmed by 4 bases and V by 5 bases; bases with no gene match: 15. The CDR3 consists of 17 residues. The chain's CDR3 is CASSPRTGGQVSDTQYF. The DNA of the CDR3 is TGTGCCAGCAGCCCTCGAACCGGTGGACAGGTGTCAGATACGCAGTATTTT.

This rearrangement joins TRBV5-5 to TRBJ2-3, with D maybe TRBD1 (5 bases). V gave up 0 bases and J gave up 0 bases, with 8 bases separating them. The CDR3 totals 15 residues. Germline loops: CDR1 SGHKS, CDR2 YYEKEE (reference sequence). CDR3 loop: CASSLGQSSTDTQYF. The DNA of the CDR3 is TGTGCCAGCAGCTTGGGACAGTCTAGCACAGATACGCAGTATTTT. Looking up the rest from reference TRBV5-5 and TRBJ2-3 gives the full variable domain: DAGVTQSPTHLIKTRGQQVTLRCSPISGHKSVSWYQQVLGQGPQFIFQYYEKEERGRGNFPDRFSARQFPNYSSELNVNALLLGDSALYLCASSLGQSSTDTQYFGPGTRLTVL.

The rearrangement joins TRBV4-1 to TRBJ1-4; D possibly corresponds to TRBD1 (6 bases). CDR3 size: 13 residues. Trimming took off 7 bases at V and 8 bases at J, with 14 bases between the two ends. Germline assignment: CDR1 MGHRA and CDR2 YSYEKL. CDR3 region: CASNLLGGEKLFF. CDR3 coding DNA: TGCGCCAGCAACCTGCTTGGGGGCGAAAAACTGTTTTTT.

The V gene is TRBV7-9, the J gene TRBJ1-2; tentative D call: TRBD1 (5 bases). CDR3 length equals 16 residues. Trimming removed 5 bases at V and 3 bases at J, with 19 bases between. CDR1 and CDR2 from the germline V gene are SEHNR and FQNEAQ (reference sequence). The CDR3 protein is CASSLTRQTPDYGYTF. CDR3 bases: TGTGCCAGCAGCCTAACCCGACAGACCCCCGACTATGGCTACACCTTC.

This chain links TRBV5-1 with TRBJ2-7; 13 positions agree with TRBD2. V trimming: 3 bases; J trimming: 5 bases; junction bases outside the gene matches: 2. The CDR3 sequence is 14 residues long. The V gene's germline CDR1 is SGHRS and CDR2 YFSETQ. The CDR3 sequence is CASSYGLAGDEQYF. The CDR3 bases are TGCGCCAGCAGCTACGGACTAGCGGGAGACGAGCAGTACTTC.

This chain connects TRBV9 to TRBJ1-5, with D maybe TRBD1 (5 bases). CDR3 length: 13 residues. Germline V CDR1 and CDR2: SGDLS, YYNGEE. Trimming took off 3 bases at V and 4 bases at J, with 8 bases between the two ends. The CDR3 coding sequence is TGTGCCAGCAGCGGGGAGGGGAATCAGCCCCAGCATTTT. Residues: CASSGEGNQPQHF. Looking up the rest from reference TRBV9 and TRBJ1-5 gives the full variable domain: DSGVTQTPKHLITATGQRVTLRCSPRSGDLSVYWYQQSLDQGLQFLIQYYNGEERAKGNILERFSAQQFPDLHSELNLSSLELGDSALYFCASSGEGNQPQHFGDGTRLSIL.

This clone appeared a single time. V and J are TRBV5-1 and TRBJ2-3; 8 bases fit TRBD1. V trimming: 3 bases; J trimming: 4 bases; junction bases outside the gene matches: 4. This CDR3 is 14 amino acids long. Germline V gives CDR1 SGHRS, CDR2 YFSETQ. The CDR3 nucleotides are TGCGCCAGCAGCTGGGACAGGAGGGCAGATACGCAGTATTTT. Protein: CASSWDRRADTQYF.

The chain recombines TRBV5-1 with TRBJ1-1, with D possibly TRBD1 on 6 matching bases. Trimming took 0 bases from V and 0 from J, leaving 9 bases between them. The CDR3 loop spans 15 amino acids. In germline, CDR1 is SGHRS, CDR2 YFSETQ. CDR3 region: CASSLVSGVNTEAFF. The CDR3 region has the DNA TGCGCCAGCAGCTTGGTGTCAGGGGTGAACACTGAAGCTTTCTTT.

The V gene is TRBV6-5, the J gene TRBJ2-1, with 7 positions matching TRBD1. This CDR3 contains 14 residues. Trimming at V came to 5 bases and at J to 9 bases, leaving 10 bases not matched to a gene. CDR1 and CDR2 from the germline V gene are MNHEY and SVGAGI. CDR3 region: CASSPIDREGEQFF. CDR3 bases: TGTGCCAGCAGTCCAATTGACAGGGAAGGTGAGCAGTTCTTC.

This chain connects TRBV30 to TRBJ1-2, with D possibly matching TRBD1 (6 bases). This CDR3 has 14 amino acids. The germline gives CDR1 GTSNPN, CDR2 SVGIG (reference sequence). V was clipped by 0 bases and J by 3 bases, with 11 bases between them. DNA of the CDR3: TGTGCCTGGAGTGTGGCCCCAGGGGACTATGGCTACACCTTC. It yields the protein CAWSVAPGDYGYTF.

This clone has a single count. The chain couples TRBV4-2 to TRBJ2-3; TRBD2 aligns across 11 bases. J gave up 2 bases and V 0 bases, and 4 bases lay outside the gene matches. CDR3 length equals 17 residues. Germline CDR1 reads LGHNA; CDR2 reads YNFKEQ. This CDR3 reads CASSQDLLAGVTDTQYF. DNA for the CDR3: TGTGCCAGCAGCCAAGACCTACTAGCGGGAGTCACAGATACGCAGTATTTT.

This chain connects TRBV9 to TRBJ2-2; 9 nucleotides align to TRBD1. V lost 4 bases to trimming and J lost 5 bases; unmatched junction nucleotides: 6. The germline CDR1 and CDR2 sequences are SGDLS and YYNGEE. The CDR3 extends over 15 amino acids. CDR3 protein: CASSTGTGMTGELFF. The CDR3 bases are TGTGCCAGCAGCACCGGGACAGGGATGACCGGGGAGCTGTTTTTT.

V is TRBV6-1 and J is TRBJ1-1; TRBD1 aligns across 8 bases. The V gene end was trimmed by 6 bases and the J gene end by 0 bases; junction bases not matched to a gene: 3. The germline V gene encodes CDR1 MNHNS and CDR2 SASEGT. The CDR3 has 14 amino acids. The DNA for the CDR3 is TGTGCCAGCAGAAAGACAGGGGTGAACACTGAAGCTTTCTTT. This gives the protein CASRKTGVNTEAFF.

V is TRBV10-3 and J is TRBJ2-1; D perhaps matches TRBD2 (6 bases). This CDR3 comprises 14 residues. V lost 3 bases, J lost 8 bases, and 14 bases lay in between. Germline V gene lookup returns CDR1 ENHRY and CDR2 SYGVKD. Here the CDR3 DNA reads TGTGCCATCAGTGATCGCGGGGCCCTCGATGAGCAGTTCTTC. It is translated as CAISDRGALDEQFF.